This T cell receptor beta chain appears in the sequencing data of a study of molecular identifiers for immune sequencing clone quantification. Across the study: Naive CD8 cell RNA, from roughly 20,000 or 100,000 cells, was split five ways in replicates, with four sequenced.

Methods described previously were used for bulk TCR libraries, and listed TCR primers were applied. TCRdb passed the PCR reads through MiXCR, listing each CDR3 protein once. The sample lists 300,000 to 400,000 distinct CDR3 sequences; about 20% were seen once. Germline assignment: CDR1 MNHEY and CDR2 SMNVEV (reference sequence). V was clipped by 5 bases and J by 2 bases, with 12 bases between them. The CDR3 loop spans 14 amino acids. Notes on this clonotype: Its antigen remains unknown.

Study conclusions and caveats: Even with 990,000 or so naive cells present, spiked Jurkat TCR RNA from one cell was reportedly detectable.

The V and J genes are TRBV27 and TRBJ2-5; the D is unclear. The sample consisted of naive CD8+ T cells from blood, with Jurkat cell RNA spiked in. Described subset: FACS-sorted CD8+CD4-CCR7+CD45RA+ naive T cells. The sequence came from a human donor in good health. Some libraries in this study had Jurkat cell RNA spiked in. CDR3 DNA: TGTGCCAGCAGTGTTTCAATGGTTCAAGAGACCCAGTACTTC. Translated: CASSVSMVQETQYF.